This is a list of T cell receptor beta chains from one sample in a study of blood T cell repertoires in COVID-19. Here immunoSEQ multiplex PCR was the method, and the copy in TCRdb shows in-frame clones only, minus some. The sample shows 350,000 to 450,000 clones, approximately 90% of them seen only once. The sample was PBMCs or T cells enriched from blood (not recorded which). These receptors all come from a woman aged 18-30 years who had been exposed to COVID-19. Both conserved end residues are trimmed from each CDR3.

TRBJ1-6 | TRBV4-1 | ASSQGVRGTVFSPLH
TRBJ1-2 | TRBV6-4 | ASSDSGGQSGYT
TRBJ1-4 | TRBV6-5 | ASRPTRGNNEKLF
TRBJ1-5 | TRBV11-1 | ASSLDSGEDQPQH
TRBJ2-3 | TRBV3-1/TRBV3-2 | ASSQGGGSTDTQY
TRBJ2-7 | TRBV19 | ASMGVRTGAYEQY
TRBJ2-7 | TRBV29-1 | SVEDRGFGEQY
TRBJ1-3 | TRBV11-2 | ASSLVAAGAAGNTIY
TRBJ2-1 | TRBV28 | ASSIGVNEQF
TRBJ1-5 | TRBV28 | ASAPGTGNQPQH
TRBJ2-7 | TRBV9 | ASSVRTSGSIHEQY
TRBJ1-5 | TRBV10-1 | ASSESGTGCPGSNQPQH
TRBJ1-1 | TRBV5-4 | ASRGDRDVNTEAF
TRBJ2-5 | TRBV6-5 | ASSTGGIETQY
TRBJ2-7 | TRBV18 | ASSPDRVSYEQY
TRBJ2-7 | TRBV28 | ASSSGTAFSYEQY
TRBJ2-1 | TRBV5-8 | ASSPNGQQF
TRBJ1-5 | TRBV19 | ASSSTWPYQPQH
TRBJ1-4 | TRBV30 | AWSGPSTGREEKLF
TRBJ2-7 | TRBV19 | ASSMGHPDRGLEQY
TRBJ2-3 | TRBV24-1 | ATSDRDRGTDTQY
TRBJ1-4 | TRBV5-1 | ASSGGGENEKLF